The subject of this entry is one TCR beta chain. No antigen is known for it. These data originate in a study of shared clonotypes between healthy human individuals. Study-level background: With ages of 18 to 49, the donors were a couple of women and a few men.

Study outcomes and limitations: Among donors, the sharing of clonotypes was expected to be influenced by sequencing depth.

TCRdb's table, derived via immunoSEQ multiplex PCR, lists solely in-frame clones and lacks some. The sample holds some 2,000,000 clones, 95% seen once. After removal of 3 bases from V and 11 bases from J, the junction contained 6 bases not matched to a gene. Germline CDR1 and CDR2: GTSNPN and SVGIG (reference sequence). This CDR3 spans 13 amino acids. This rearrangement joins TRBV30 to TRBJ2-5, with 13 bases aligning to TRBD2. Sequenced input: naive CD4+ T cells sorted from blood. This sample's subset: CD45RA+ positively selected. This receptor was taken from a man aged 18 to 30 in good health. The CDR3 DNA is TGTGCCTGGAGGACTAGCGGGGGGACGGCACAGTACTTC. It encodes CAWRTSGGTAQYF.